One sample yielded the 8 T cell receptor beta chains listed below, sequenced in a study of shared clonotypes between healthy human individuals (dated by TCRdb to 2018 to 2021). The library was built by means of the immunoSEQ multiplex PCR assay. TCRdb obtained this table from immuneACCESS and retained in-frame rearrangements with V and J assigned. These tables miss some clones; where compared with another copy, unresolved V genes account for less than half of the shortfall, and the remainder is unexplained. Here the sample has around 510,000 clones; around 78% occur a single time. The ten top clones hold around 12% of the sample. Sequencing was done on a sample of PBMCs. The source is a woman aged 40-49 years in good health. Some clones in this sample may be carry-over from other donors' samples.

The V call is TRBV10-2, the J call TRBJ2-7; the D gene is possibly TRBD1 (6 bases). The CDR3 length is 14 residues. Germline V gives CDR1 WSHSY, CDR2 SAAADI. V lost 7 bases, J lost 4 bases, and 17 bases lay in between. This CDR3 is CASNGGAGAYEQYF. CDR3 sequence (DNA): TGCGCCAGCAACGGTGGGGCAGGGGCGTACGAGCAGTACTTC.

The chain uses TRBV18 and TRBJ1-4; D ambiguous. V was pared by 4 bases and J by 4 bases, with 10 bases between. The CDR3 is made up of 14 amino acids. CDR1 and CDR2 from the germline V gene are KGHSH and LQKENI. CDR3 coding DNA: TGTGCCAGCTCACTTCAGGCGGATAATGAAAAACTGTTTTTT. The encoded protein is CASSLQADNEKLFF.

The chain is built from TRBV4-2 and TRBJ2-3; 11 bases fit TRBD2. The CDR3 length is 16 residues. CDR1 is LGHNA, CDR2 YNFKEQ, per germline. J was trimmed by 2 bases and V by 5 bases; bases with no gene match: 6. This chain's CDR3 is CASSKTSGKDTDTQYF. CDR3 DNA: TGTGCCAGCAGCAAGACTAGCGGGAAGGACACAGATACGCAGTATTTT.

The J gene is TRBJ2-1, the V gene TRBV4-3; D ambiguous. This CDR3 contains 14 residues. V gave up 0 bases and J gave up 5 bases, with 8 bases separating them. The germline CDR1 and CDR2 sequences are LGHNA and YSLEER. The CDR3 DNA reads as TGCGCCAGCAGCCAAGATCCAGAGCACAATGAGCAGTTCTTC. It codes for CASSQDPEHNEQFF.

The chain carries TRBV29-1 and TRBJ2-7; 13 bases are shared with TRBD2. V was pared by 4 bases and J by 6 bases, with 6 bases of the junction left unmatched. Germline V gene data show CDR1 as SQVTM and CDR2 as ANQGSEA. This CDR3 contains 14 residues. In DNA form, the CDR3 reads TGCAGCGTTGCTTGGACTAGCGGGAGCGGCGAGCAGTACTTC. Protein product: CSVAWTSGSGEQYF.

The gene calls are TRBV9 and TRBJ1-5, with D maybe TRBD1 (6 bases). CDR1 is SGDLS, CDR2 YYNGEE, per germline. The CDR3 runs to 15 residues. Between the trimmed V and J ends, which lost 1 base and 8 bases, there was a span of 16 bases. The CDR3 nucleotides are TGTGCCAGCAGCGTATCCGGGACAACCCAGGAGCCCCAGCATTTT. Encoded protein: CASSVSGTTQEPQHF.

J is TRBJ2-1 and V is TRBV5-3; D unresolved. TRBV5-3 is classed as an ORF, of uncertain function. The V gene lost 0 bases and the J gene lost 5 bases, with 21 bases spanning the gap. The CDR3 runs to 18 residues. The CDR3 spells CARSLGAGGATMNNEQFF. CDR3 in DNA: TGTGCCAGAAGCTTGGGGGCCGGTGGAGCTACAATGAACAATGAGCAGTTCTTC.

The chain carries TRBV28 and TRBJ2-2, with 7 bases fitting TRBD2. The V segment lost 9 bases and the J segment 6 bases; nucleotides outside the gene matches: 10. Germline CDR1 MDHEN, CDR2 SYDVKM. This CDR3 comprises 14 residues. CDR3 sequence: CASTLARGAGELFF. The CDR3 DNA reads TGTGCCAGTACACTAGCGCGAGGGGCCGGGGAGCTGTTTTTT.